A selection of T cell receptor beta chains follows, all from one sample in a study of shared clonotypes between healthy human individuals. Repertoires were generated with immunoSEQ multiplex PCR, while TCRdb's copy carries only in-frame clones and drops some. The sample lists about 800,000 clones, roughly 96% seen once, with less than 0.3% in the top ten. The sequenced sample consisted of naive CD8+ T cells sorted from blood. The receptors stem from a man younger than 40 in good health. Both conserved end residues are part of each CDR3. The order of the fields is V gene, clone size, J gene, D gene, CDR3 protein, CDR3 DNA. D genes are given only for firm matches. Clone size is not always given. Where it is, it says once, few, many or a class for expanded clones.

V gene: TRBV9; clone size: -; J gene: TRBJ2-4; D gene: -; CDR3 protein: CASSVAGGLAKNIQYF; CDR3 DNA: TGTGCCAGCAGCGTAGCAGGGGGGCTAGCCAAAAACATTCAGTACTTC
V gene: TRBV28; clone size: -; J gene: TRBJ2-2; D gene: -; CDR3 protein: CASSFHLAGPGELFF; CDR3 DNA: TGTGCCAGCAGTTTTCATCTAGCCGGACCCGGGGAGCTGTTTTTT
V gene: TRBV7-8; clone size: -; J gene: TRBJ2-1; D gene: -; CDR3 protein: CASRPGPSSYNEQFF; CDR3 DNA: TGTGCCAGCAGACCCGGGCCCAGCTCCTACAATGAGCAGTTCTTC
V gene: TRBV15; clone size: -; J gene: TRBJ1-5; D gene: TRBD1; CDR3 protein: CATSRDRGSGQPQHF; CDR3 DNA: TGTGCCACCAGCAGGGACAGGGGGTCGGGTCAGCCCCAGCATTTT
V gene: TRBV27; clone size: -; J gene: TRBJ2-7; D gene: -; CDR3 protein: CATSGWTDLEQYF; CDR3 DNA: TGTGCCACCTCTGGGTGGACAGACCTCGAGCAGTACTTC
V gene: TRBV5-6; clone size: -; J gene: TRBJ1-2; D gene: TRBD1; CDR3 protein: CASREGQGGGYGYTF; CDR3 DNA: TGTGCCAGCAGGGAAGGACAGGGAGGAGGCTATGGCTACACCTTC
V gene: TRBV7-9; clone size: -; J gene: TRBJ1-5; D gene: -; CDR3 protein: CASSSGRPNQPQHF; CDR3 DNA: TGTGCCAGCAGCTCGGGACGACCCAATCAGCCCCAGCATTTT
V gene: TRBV9; clone size: once; J gene: TRBJ2-3; D gene: -; CDR3 protein: CASSVYGGPDTQYF; CDR3 DNA: TGTGCCAGCAGCGTATACGGAGGCCCAGATACGCAGTATTTT
V gene: TRBV6-6; clone size: -; J gene: TRBJ2-7; D gene: -; CDR3 protein: CASSSGAYEQYF; CDR3 DNA: TGTGCCAGCAGTTCAGGGGCTTACGAGCAGTACTTC
V gene: TRBV5-1; clone size: once; J gene: TRBJ2-1; D gene: TRBD1; CDR3 protein: CASSSIRDRADEQFF; CDR3 DNA: TGCGCCAGCAGCTCGATCCGGGACAGGGCGGATGAGCAGTTCTTC
V gene: TRBV11-2; clone size: -; J gene: TRBJ2-1; D gene: TRBD1; CDR3 protein: CASSLGQRLYNEQFF; CDR3 DNA: TGTGCCAGCAGCTTGGGACAGCGGCTATACAATGAGCAGTTCTTC
V gene: TRBV27; clone size: -; J gene: TRBJ2-7; D gene: -; CDR3 protein: CASSLNFQGGYEQYF; CDR3 DNA: TGTGCCAGCAGTTTAAATTTTCAGGGAGGCTACGAGCAGTACTTC
V gene: TRBV4-1; clone size: -; J gene: TRBJ2-7; D gene: -; CDR3 protein: CASSQDFQSYEQYF; CDR3 DNA: TGCGCCAGCAGCCAAGATTTTCAGTCCTACGAGCAGTACTTC
V gene: TRBV7-2; clone size: -; J gene: TRBJ2-1; D gene: -; CDR3 protein: CASSPFRGNEQFF; CDR3 DNA: TGTGCCAGCAGCCCCTTTCGTGGGAATGAGCAGTTCTTC
V gene: TRBV29-1; clone size: -; J gene: TRBJ2-2; D gene: -; CDR3 protein: CSVDENTGELFF; CDR3 DNA: TGCAGCGTTGATGAGAACACCGGGGAGCTGTTTTTT
V gene: TRBV10-2; clone size: -; J gene: TRBJ1-2; D gene: -; CDR3 protein: CASSESIGGFFGYTF; CDR3 DNA: TGCGCCAGCAGTGAATCTATCGGGGGTTTTTTTGGCTACACCTTC
V gene: TRBV7-3; clone size: -; J gene: TRBJ2-3; D gene: -; CDR3 protein: CASSLLGGKLADTQYF; CDR3 DNA: TGTGCCAGCAGCCTACTGGGGGGCAAGTTGGCAGATACGCAGTATTTT
V gene: TRBV4-2; clone size: -; J gene: TRBJ2-6; D gene: -; CDR3 protein: CASSQDPEGFSGANVLTF; CDR3 DNA: TGTGCCAGCAGCCAAGATCCTGAGGGATTCTCTGGGGCCAACGTCCTGACTTTC
V gene: TRBV28; clone size: -; J gene: TRBJ1-5; D gene: TRBD1; CDR3 protein: CASSRGQGGHF; CDR3 DNA: TGTGCCAGCTCCCGGGGACAGGGAGGGCATTTT
V gene: TRBV29-1; clone size: -; J gene: TRBJ2-3; D gene: TRBD1; CDR3 protein: CSANDGQGTDTQYF; CDR3 DNA: TGCAGCGCCAACGACGGACAGGGCACAGATACGCAGTATTTT
V gene: TRBV28; clone size: -; J gene: TRBJ2-3; D gene: -; CDR3 protein: CASSPPQGGRPTDTQYF; CDR3 DNA: TGTGCCAGCAGCCCCCCTCAAGGTGGGAGGCCCACAGATACGCAGTATTTT
V gene: TRBV28; clone size: -; J gene: TRBJ1-5; D gene: -; CDR3 protein: CASSPWTANQPQHF; CDR3 DNA: TGTGCCAGCAGTCCCTGGACAGCCAATCAGCCCCAGCATTTT
V gene: TRBV2; clone size: -; J gene: TRBJ2-2; D gene: -; CDR3 protein: CASSEAVGWEGELFF; CDR3 DNA: TGTGCCAGCAGTGAAGCGGTGGGTTGGGAGGGGGAGCTGTTTTTT
V gene: TRBV5-6; clone size: -; J gene: TRBJ2-1; D gene: TRBD1; CDR3 protein: CASSSIRGQGPYNEQFF; CDR3 DNA: TGTGCCAGCAGCTCTATCCGGGGACAGGGTCCTTACAATGAGCAGTTCTTC
V gene: TRBV13; clone size: -; J gene: TRBJ2-7; D gene: TRBD2; CDR3 protein: CASSLEGGSEQYF; CDR3 DNA: TGTGCCAGCAGCTTAGAAGGCGGGAGCGAGCAGTACTTC
V gene: TRBV6-1; clone size: -; J gene: TRBJ2-1; D gene: -; CDR3 protein: CASSDSGINGQKQFF; CDR3 DNA: TGTGCCAGCAGTGATAGCGGAATCAATGGACAGAAGCAGTTCTTC
V gene: TRBV20-1; clone size: -; J gene: TRBJ1-1; D gene: -; CDR3 protein: CSASSYTEAFF; CDR3 DNA: TGCAGTGCTTCCAGTTACACTGAAGCTTTCTTT
V gene: TRBV6-5; clone size: -; J gene: TRBJ2-2; D gene: -; CDR3 protein: CASSYRAQNTGELFF; CDR3 DNA: TGTGCCAGCAGTTACAGGGCCCAGAACACCGGGGAGCTGTTTTTT
V gene: TRBV12-5; clone size: -; J gene: TRBJ2-3; D gene: TRBD2; CDR3 protein: CASGFGRARGPTDTQYF; CDR3 DNA: TGTGCTAGTGGTTTCGGGAGGGCCAGGGGTCCCACAGATACGCAGTATTTT
V gene: TRBV29-1; clone size: -; J gene: TRBJ2-7; D gene: -; CDR3 protein: CSVVGGWSYEQYF; CDR3 DNA: TGCAGCGTTGTGGGGGGTTGGTCCTACGAGCAGTACTTC
V gene: TRBV27; clone size: -; J gene: TRBJ2-1; D gene: TRBD1; CDR3 protein: CASSLLDRADEQFF; CDR3 DNA: TGTGCCAGCAGTCTCCTCGACAGGGCTGATGAGCAGTTCTTC
V gene: TRBV7-8; clone size: once; J gene: TRBJ1-4; D gene: -; CDR3 protein: CASSGQRGTHSEKLFF; CDR3 DNA: TGTGCCAGCAGCGGACAGAGGGGGACGCATAGTGAAAAACTGTTTTTT
V gene: TRBV2; clone size: -; J gene: TRBJ2-3; D gene: -; CDR3 protein: CAILRGTQYF; CDR3 DNA: TGTGCCATACTACGGGGTACGCAGTATTTT
V gene: TRBV5-5; clone size: -; J gene: TRBJ2-7; D gene: TRBD2; CDR3 protein: CASSLESGTSGSEQYF; CDR3 DNA: TGTGCCAGCAGCTTGGAATCCGGGACTAGCGGGAGCGAGCAGTACTTC
V gene: TRBV10-3; clone size: -; J gene: TRBJ2-1; D gene: TRBD2; CDR3 protein: CAISESITWEGRNEQFF; CDR3 DNA: TGTGCCATCAGTGAGTCTATCACGTGGGAGGGCCGCAATGAGCAGTTCTTC
V gene: TRBV14; clone size: -; J gene: TRBJ2-7; D gene: -; CDR3 protein: CASSQVGHYEQYF; CDR3 DNA: TGTGCCAGCAGCCAAGTTGGCCACTACGAGCAGTACTTC
V gene: TRBV27; clone size: -; J gene: TRBJ2-4; D gene: TRBD1; CDR3 protein: CASREQGAPQYF; CDR3 DNA: TGTGCCAGCAGAGAACAGGGGGCGCCTCAGTACTTC
V gene: TRBV28; clone size: -; J gene: TRBJ2-2; D gene: TRBD2; CDR3 protein: CASSWATSDLPGELFF; CDR3 DNA: TGTGCCAGCAGTTGGGCCACTAGCGACCTACCCGGGGAGCTGTTTTTT
V gene: TRBV7-9; clone size: -; J gene: TRBJ2-7; D gene: -; CDR3 protein: CASSGEPRYEQYF; CDR3 DNA: TGTGCCAGCTCGGGAGAACCTCGCTACGAGCAGTACTTC
V gene: TRBV27; clone size: -; J gene: TRBJ2-2; D gene: -; CDR3 protein: CASSPYSGTGELFF; CDR3 DNA: TGTGCCAGCAGTCCATATAGCGGCACCGGGGAGCTGTTTTTT
V gene: TRBV7-8; clone size: -; J gene: TRBJ2-2; D gene: TRBD2; CDR3 protein: CASSRGLAGAGTGELFF; CDR3 DNA: TGTGCCAGCAGCCGAGGACTAGCGGGAGCGGGGACCGGGGAGCTGTTTTTT
V gene: TRBV28; clone size: -; J gene: TRBJ1-5; D gene: TRBD1; CDR3 protein: CASSFHWTGGSNQPQHF; CDR3 DNA: TGTGCCAGCAGTTTCCACTGGACAGGGGGGAGCAATCAGCCCCAGCATTTT
V gene: TRBV7-9; clone size: -; J gene: TRBJ2-2; D gene: TRBD1; CDR3 protein: CASSDRGLGGELFF; CDR3 DNA: TGTGCCAGCAGCGACAGGGGTCTGGGCGGGGAGCTGTTTTTT
V gene: TRBV4-3; clone size: once; J gene: TRBJ2-3; D gene: -; CDR3 protein: CASSQSVPPSTDTQYF; CDR3 DNA: TGCGCCAGCAGCCAGTCGGTCCCACCAAGCACAGATACGCAGTATTTT
V gene: TRBV15; clone size: few; J gene: TRBJ2-3; D gene: TRBD2; CDR3 protein: CATSRGLAGTDTQYF; CDR3 DNA: TGTGCCACCAGCAGAGGACTAGCGGGAACAGATACGCAGTATTTT
V gene: TRBV7-6; clone size: -; J gene: TRBJ2-7; D gene: -; CDR3 protein: CASARGYEQYF; CDR3 DNA: TGTGCCAGCGCACGTGGGTACGAGCAGTACTTC